These 4 T cell receptor beta chains came from one sample sequenced in a study of shared T cell receptors in the human thymus. Produced via immunoSEQ multiplex PCR; TCRdb's table is partial and in-frame only. The table records some 760,000 clones, 80% to 90% of them present only once. The sample was also reused in another study, on human thymus T cells.

Sequences were obtained from thymocytes. All receptors derive from a girl less than two years old with a congenital heart defect.

This clone was seen once. The J gene is TRBJ1-4, the V gene TRBV2; unclear D gene. The germline gives CDR1 SNHLY, CDR2 FYNNEI. The CDR3 spans 14 residues. V was clipped by 5 bases and J by 8 bases, with 15 bases between them. The DNA for the CDR3 is TGTGCCAGCAGTCCTACCCAACTGTTCGAAAAACTGTTTTTT. It specifies CASSPTQLFEKLFF. Together with reference TRBV2 and TRBJ1-4, the CDR3 gives the full variable domain: EPEVTQTPSHQVTQMGQEVILRCVPISNHLYFYWYRQILGQKVEFLVSFYNNEISEKSEIFDDQFSVERPDGSNFTLKIRSTKLEDSAMYFCASSPTQLFEKLFFGSGTQLSVL.

This clone was recorded only once. The chain has TRBV28 and TRBJ1-6; 9 bases match TRBD1. In germline, CDR1 is MDHEN, CDR2 SYDVKM. V trimming: 4 bases; J trimming: 9 bases; junction bases outside the gene matches: 13. The CDR3 extends over 17 amino acids. The CDR3 reads CASSSQGTGRIGSPLHF. CDR3 in DNA: TGTGCCAGCAGTTCTCAGGGGACAGGGAGAATCGGTTCACCCCTCCACTTT.

The chain is built from TRBV28 and TRBJ1-1, with D maybe TRBD1 (6 bases). The length of the CDR3 is 15 residues. The germline V gene has CDR1 MDHEN and CDR2 SYDVKM. V shed 9 bases and J shed 1 base, with 18 bases lying between them. In DNA, the CDR3 is TGTGCCAGTAACCTACTCGGGACAACGAACACTGAAGCTTTCTTT. Encoded protein: CASNLLGTTNTEAFF.

V gene TRBV14 combines with J gene TRBJ2-5; D might be TRBD1 (5 bases). V lost 1 base and J lost 4, with 13 bases in between. CDR3 length: 15 residues. The germline V gene has CDR1 SGHDN and CDR2 FVKESK. The CDR3: CASSQVSGMGETQYF. The CDR3 nucleotides read TGTGCCAGCAGCCAAGTTTCAGGGATGGGAGAGACCCAGTACTTC.